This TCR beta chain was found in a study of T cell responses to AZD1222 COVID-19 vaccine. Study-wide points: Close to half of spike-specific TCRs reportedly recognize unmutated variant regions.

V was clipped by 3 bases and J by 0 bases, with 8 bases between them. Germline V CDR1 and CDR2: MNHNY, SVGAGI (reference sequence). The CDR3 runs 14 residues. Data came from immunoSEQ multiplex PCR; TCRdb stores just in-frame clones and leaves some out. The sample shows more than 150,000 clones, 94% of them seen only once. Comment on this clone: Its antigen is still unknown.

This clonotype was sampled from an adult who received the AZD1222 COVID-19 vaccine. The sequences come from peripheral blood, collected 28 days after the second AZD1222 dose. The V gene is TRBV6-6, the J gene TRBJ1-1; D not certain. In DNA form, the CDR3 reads TGTGCCAGCAGTTATGCGGAAATGAACACTGAAGCTTTCTTT. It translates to CASSYAEMNTEAFF.